A single sample is the source of the 20 T cell receptor beta chains below, sequenced in a study of T cell repertoires in cytomegalovirus infection. TCRdb re-derived calls from the reads in MiXCR, one entry per CDR3 protein. The sample lists approximately 550,000 distinct CDR3 sequences; 16% were seen once. Sequencing used CD8+ T cells from PBMCs. All receptors derive from a human donor in good health (CMV status not recorded). Some clones in this sample may be carry-over from other donors' samples.

The V and J genes are TRBV5-1 and TRBJ2-3, with 10 positions matching TRBD2. Germline V lookup: CDR1 SGHRS, CDR2 YFSETQ. The CDR3 loop spans 15 amino acids. The J segment lost 3 bases and the V segment lost 7 bases, leaving 8 bases of the junction unmatched. CDR3 nucleotides: TGCGCCAGCTCTAGCGGGAGATCGGGTACAGATACGCAGTATTTT. Amino acid sequence: CASSSGRSGTDTQYF. Full variable domain (remainder filled in from reference TRBV5-1 and TRBJ2-3): KAGVTQTPRYLIKTRGQQVTLSCSPISGHRSVSWYQQTPGQGLQFLFEYFSETQRNKGNFPGRFSGRQFSNSRSEMNVSTLELGDSALYLCASSSGRSGTDTQYFGPGTRLTVL.

At least ten counts were recorded for this clonotype. The V gene is TRBV7-9, the J gene TRBJ2-5, with D perhaps assigned TRBD1 or TRBD2 (6 bases each). V lost 5 bases and J 0 bases, leaving 10 bases between the germline ends. CDR1 is SEHNR and CDR2 is FQNEAQ in the germline V gene (reference sequence). The length of the CDR3 is 14 residues. The CDR3 nucleotides read TGTGCCAGCAGCGGGGGGCATTACCAAGAGACCCAGTACTTC. This gives the protein CASSGGHYQETQYF.

This clonotype occurred many times. V is TRBV7-8 and J is TRBJ2-3; 7 bases agree with TRBD2. V gave up 2 bases and J gave up 5 bases; unmatched junction bases: 10. The CDR3 covers 16 residues. Looked up from germline, CDR1 is SGHVS and CDR2 is FQNEAQ. CDR3 sequence (DNA): TGTGCCAGCAGCTTATTGGGCGGGAGTAGAGGAGATACGCAGTATTTT. Translated, it gives CASSLLGGSRGDTQYF.

The rearrangement links TRBV10-2 to TRBJ2-7, with 7 bases fitting TRBD1. The CDR3 contains 15 residues. V trimming: 5 bases; J trimming: 2 bases; junction bases outside the gene matches: 9. Germline V gene lookup returns CDR1 WSHSY and CDR2 SAAADI. The CDR3 region has the DNA TGCGCCAGCAGTTCGACAGGGATTGAGGCCTACGAGCAGTACTTC. It specifies CASSSTGIEAYEQYF.

The genes are TRBV3-1 and TRBJ2-3; the D gene is possibly TRBD2 (6 bases). Trimming left V 7 bases short and J 2 bases short, with 19 bases between. The CDR3 is 16 residues long. Germline loops: CDR1 LGHDT, CDR2 YNNKEL (reference sequence). CDR3 nucleotide sequence: TGTGCCAGCACCCCCGGGCTAGCGAGACACACAGATACGCAGTATTTT. Translation gives CASTPGLARHTDTQYF.

V usage is TRBV27 and J usage is TRBJ1-5; 7 nucleotides line up with TRBD1. From germline, CDR1 is MNHEY and CDR2 SMNVEV (reference sequence). CDR3 length equals 14 residues. J gave up 7 bases and V 3 bases, and 6 bases lay outside the gene matches. CDR3 loop: CASSFFGTAQPQHF. CDR3 nucleotide sequence: TGTGCCAGCAGTTTCTTCGGGACAGCCCAGCCCCAGCATTTT.

This clonotype was seen a few times. CDR3: CASSYLGTITDTQYF. The CDR3 bases are TGTGCCAGCAGTTACCTCGGGACCATCACAGATACGCAGTATTTT. This chain uses TRBV6-2 or TRBV6-3 with TRBJ2-3; the D gene could be TRBD1 or TRBD2 (5 bases each). The V gene's germline CDR1 is MNHEY and CDR2 SVGEGT. The CDR3 runs to 15 residues. With 2 bases removed from V and 2 bases from J, the gap between germline ends came to 11 bases.

This clonotype showed up many times. The chain is built from TRBV19 and TRBJ2-7; D is unresolved. The V end lost 1 base, the J end lost 2 bases, and 9 bases lay between the germline ends. This CDR3 is built from 14 residues. Looked up from germline, CDR1 is LNHDA and CDR2 is SQIVND (reference sequence). As DNA, the CDR3 is TGTGCCAGTAGTATAGCTCTGGTCACCTACGAGCAGTACTTC. This codes for CASSIALVTYEQYF.

As concerns this clonotype: This sequence may be a read error, since a much larger clone differs from it by one base. The rearrangement links TRBV7-9 to TRBJ1-2, with 7 nucleotides matching TRBD1. The CDR3 is 12 residues long. Germline V CDR1 and CDR2: SEHNR, FQNEAQ (reference sequence). The CDR3 sequence is CASSDRADGHTF. The CDR3 nucleotides read TGTGCCAGCAGTGACAGGGCGGATGGCCACACCTTC.

To note about this clonotype: Without the conserved terminal phenylalanine or tryptophan, this CDR3 likely stems from a read error. V gene TRBV7-2 combines with J gene TRBJ2-1; no clear D. Germline V gene lookup returns CDR1 SGHTA and CDR2 FQGNSA. CDR3 length: 14 amino acids. CDR3 loop: CASSFPGIYNVQFV. In nucleotides, the CDR3 is TGTGCCAGCAGCTTCCCAGGTATTTACAATGTGCAGTTCGTC.

This clonotype was counted only a few times. The chain carries TRBV20-1 and TRBJ2-1; 9 nucleotides match TRBD2. CDR1 and CDR2 (germline): DFQATT, SNEGSKA (reference sequence). V lost 2 bases to trimming and J lost 9 bases; unmatched junction nucleotides: 8. This CDR3 spans 14 amino acids. CDR3 DNA sequence: TGCAGTGCTAGAACGCGCGGGGGGGCCCCTGAGCAGTTCTTC. Translation gives CSARTRGGAPEQFF.

The V call is TRBV2, the J call TRBJ1-1, with D unresolved. Trimming took 3 bases from V and 3 from J, leaving 11 bases between them. The CDR3 has 14 residues. CDR1 SNHLY and CDR2 FYNNEI come from the germline V gene. The CDR3 loop reads CASSEGALYTEAFF. CDR3 DNA sequence: TGTGCCAGCAGTGAGGGAGCGCTGTACACTGAAGCTTTCTTT.

This clonotype has a handful of counts. The chain links TRBV7-9 to TRBJ1-4, with 7 bases identical to TRBD1. With V trimmed by 2 bases and J by 7 bases, 7 bases remained unmatched. CDR3 size: 15 residues. Germline CDR1 SEHNR, CDR2 FQNEAQ (reference sequence). DNA for the CDR3: TGTGCCAGCAGCTTACCTGGACAGGCGGGTGAAAAACTGTTTTTT. Amino acids: CASSLPGQAGEKLFF.

This clonotype was detected many times. The chain joins TRBV5-5 to TRBJ2-3, with D tentatively TRBD2 (5 bases). The V end lost 4 bases, the J end lost 0 bases, and 15 bases lay between the germline ends. Germline CDR1 is SGHKS and CDR2 is YYEKEE (reference sequence). The CDR3 has 16 residues. In DNA, the CDR3 is TGTGCCAGCAGCCACCCTGATACGGGAAGCACAGATACGCAGTATTTT. Amino acids: CASSHPDTGSTDTQYF.

This clonotype was counted at least ten times. In DNA, the CDR3 is TGTGCCACCAGCTCTCGCCTAGCGGGGGCCAACAATGAGCAGTTCTTC. Translated: CATSSRLAGANNEQFF. The rearrangement uses TRBV15 and TRBJ2-1; 10 nucleotides match TRBD2. The germline CDR1 and CDR2 sequences are LNHNV and YYDKDF (reference sequence). The CDR3 contains 16 residues. V was clipped by 5 bases and J by 5 bases; unmatched bases: 9.

This clonotype was counted between two and nine times. The DNA of the CDR3 is TGTGCCAGCAGTTTATCACGCCCGGGACACCTCAGGGGGAACACTGAAGCTTTCTTT. Encoded protein: CASSLSRPGHLRGNTEAFF. V and J are TRBV27 and TRBJ1-1, with a possible D match to TRBD1 (6 bases). The V end was cut by 0 bases, the J end by 1 base, with 21 bases between. This CDR3 region has 19 residues. CDR1 MNHEY and CDR2 SMNVEV come from the germline V gene (reference sequence).

The rearrangement joins TRBV20-1 to TRBJ1-1, with D tentatively TRBD1 (5 bases). Germline V gene sequence: CDR1 DFQATT, CDR2 SNEGSKA (reference sequence). The CDR3 has 15 residues. The germline V and J ends were trimmed by 0 bases and 4 bases, with 15 bases remaining between them. CDR3 in DNA: TGCAGTGCTAGAGATCAGGGCAGACTTATCACTGAAGCTTTCTTT. Translated: CSARDQGRLITEAFF.

The V gene is TRBV27, the J gene TRBJ2-7, with a weak D call TRBD2 (6 bases). Germline CDR1 is MNHEY and CDR2 is SMNVEV (reference sequence). The length of the CDR3 is 17 residues. Trimming stripped 0 bases from V and 0 bases from J, with 15 bases between. Here the CDR3 reads CASSLSPARGSSYEQYF. The CDR3 bases are TGTGCCAGCAGTTTATCGCCGGCGCGGGGTAGCTCCTACGAGCAGTACTTC.

The chain links TRBV10-1 to TRBJ1-4, with D unclear. Germline V gene sequence: CDR1 WNHNN, CDR2 SYGVQD (reference sequence). The V gene lost 9 bases and the J gene lost 8 bases, with 10 bases spanning the gap. The CDR3 sequence is 11 residues long. The CDR3 DNA reads TGCGCCAGGGACTTTCAGGAAAAACTGTTTTTT. Translation gives CARDFQEKLFF.

The rearrangement uses TRBV5-8 and TRBJ1-5; the D gene is possibly TRBD1 (5 bases). V shed 4 bases and J shed 3 bases, with 11 bases lying between them. This CDR3 is 14 amino acids long. Germline values: CDR1 SGHTS, CDR2 YDEGEE. CDR3 DNA sequence: TGTGCCAGCAGCCAGGACACCAACAATCAGCCCCAGCATTTT. Amino acids: CASSQDTNNQPQHF.